Below are 16 T cell receptor beta chains sequenced from a single sample in a study of shared clonotypes between healthy human individuals. Sequenced by immunoSEQ multiplex PCR; TCRdb stores in-frame clones only, minus some. This table has approximately 1,500,000 clones, roughly 96% appearing once. Sequences were obtained from naive CD4+ T cells sorted from blood. Stated subset: CD45RA+ positively selected. These receptors originate from a man younger than 45 in good health.

V and J are TRBV7-9 and TRBJ2-5, with a tentative D call TRBD1 (5 bases). V dropped 5 bases and J dropped 4 bases, with 8 bases sitting between them. Germline-derived CDR1 and CDR2 are SEHNR and FQNEAQ (reference sequence). CDR3 length: 12 residues. The CDR3 nucleotides are TGTGCCAGCAGCGTGCAGGGAGAGACCCAGTACTTC. Translating it yields CASSVQGETQYF.

The chain uses TRBV27 and TRBJ2-7, with 10 bases matching TRBD1. Germline-derived CDR1 and CDR2 are MNHEY and SMNVEV (reference sequence). V lost 6 bases, J lost 5 bases, and 13 bases stayed unmatched. This CDR3 contains 16 residues. The CDR3 DNA is TGTGCCAGCAGACGGACCGGGACAGGGGTTTCTGACGAGCAGTACTTC. It specifies CASRRTGTGVSDEQYF.

This chain links TRBV7-2 with TRBJ2-1; tentatively, D is TRBD2 (6 bases). The CDR3 runs to 18 residues. The V and J ends lost 0 bases and 4 bases respectively, with 19 bases between them. Germline-derived CDR1 and CDR2 are SGHTA and FQGNSA. CDR3 protein: CASSLAGSGALLYNEQFF. The CDR3 bases are TGTGCCAGCAGCTTAGCAGGTAGCGGAGCCTTACTTTACAATGAGCAGTTCTTC.

Turning to this clone: Other DNA sequences from this sample encode an identical CDR3 as well. The V and J genes are TRBV9 and TRBJ2-3; 9 bases are shared with TRBD2. The CDR3 runs to 15 residues. V gave up 2 bases and J gave up 3 bases; unmatched junction bases: 4. Germline V gives CDR1 SGDLS, CDR2 YYNGEE. DNA of the CDR3: TGTGCCAGCAGCGTTCGTAGCGGGAGTACAGATACGCAGTATTTT. Translation: CASSVRSGSTDTQYF. Supplemented by reference TRBV9 and TRBJ2-3, the full variable domain reads DSGVTQTPKHLITATGQRVTLRCSPRSGDLSVYWYQQSLDQGLQFLIQYYNGEERAKGNILERFSAQQFPDLHSELNLSSLELGDSALYFCASSVRSGSTDTQYFGPGTRLTVL.

CDR3 amino acids: CSSLLAVETQYF. The CDR3 nucleotides are TGCAGCTCCCTCCTAGCGGTAGAGACCCAGTACTTC. This sequence joins TRBV29-1 and TRBJ2-5, with TRBD2 matching over 7 bases. Unmatched junction bases numbered 7, after V lost 8 bases and J lost 4 bases. The CDR3 totals 12 residues. CDR1 and CDR2 from the germline V gene are SQVTM and ANQGSEA.

V usage is TRBV9 and J usage is TRBJ1-4; D is unresolved. This CDR3 comprises 15 residues. Germline V gives CDR1 SGDLS, CDR2 YYNGEE. The V end was cut by 4 bases, the J end by 3 bases, with 13 bases between. The CDR3 loop reads CASSHPTDANEKLFF. The CDR3 DNA follows: TGTGCCAGCAGCCACCCCACAGACGCTAATGAAAAACTGTTTTTT. The full variable domain, in which reference TRBV9 and TRBJ1-4 provide the parts outside the CDR3, is DSGVTQTPKHLITATGQRVTLRCSPRSGDLSVYWYQQSLDQGLQFLIQYYNGEERAKGNILERFSAQQFPDLHSELNLSSLELGDSALYFCASSHPTDANEKLFFGSGTQLSVL.

The chain combines TRBV5-1 with TRBJ2-7, with 9 bases fitting TRBD2. Trimming removed 0 bases from V and 0 bases from J; junction bases left unmatched: 7. CDR3 length equals 17 residues. The germline V gene encodes CDR1 SGHRS and CDR2 YFSETQ. Written as DNA, the CDR3 is TGCGCCAGCAGCTTGGCGTCTAGCGGGATCAGCTCCTACGAGCAGTACTTC. It yields the protein CASSLASSGISSYEQYF.

This clone has a handful of counts. This sample also contains other DNA sequences that code for the same CDR3. The CDR3 spells CASSLTGTDTQYF. DNA for the CDR3: TGTGCCAGCAGCTTGACCGGCACAGATACGCAGTATTTT. The rearrangement uses TRBV5-4 and TRBJ2-3, with unresolved D. V shed 1 base and J shed 1 base, with 4 bases lying between them. The CDR3 covers 13 residues. Germline V lookup: CDR1 SGHNT, CDR2 YYREEE (reference sequence).

V is TRBV5-4 and J is TRBJ2-5; 16 positions match TRBD2. Germline values: CDR1 SGHNT, CDR2 YYREEE (reference sequence). V shed 3 bases and J 3 bases; nucleotides not matched to a gene: 11. The CDR3 contains 19 residues. The CDR3 spells CASSSGTSGRAVGEETQYF. Written as DNA, the CDR3 is TGTGCCAGCAGCTCCGGGACTAGCGGGAGGGCCGTGGGGGAAGAGACCCAGTACTTC.

This sequence joins TRBV7-9 and TRBJ1-1, with a tentative D call TRBD1 (6 bases). Trimming left V 3 bases short and J 6 bases short, with 8 bases between. The V gene's germline CDR1 is SEHNR and CDR2 FQNEAQ (reference sequence). This CDR3 contains 12 residues. The CDR3 DNA reads as TGTGCCAGCAGCTTTGGGGGCTCTGAAGCTTTCTTT. This gives the protein CASSFGGSEAFF.

The chain joins TRBV7-8 to TRBJ1-1, with D tentatively TRBD1 (5 bases). Germline CDR1 and CDR2: SGHVS and FQNEAQ. Trimming removed 3 bases from V and 5 bases from J, with 19 bases in between. The CDR3 runs to 16 residues. CDR3: CASSLHELYRGTEAFF. The DNA of the CDR3 is TGTGCCAGCAGCTTGCATGAGTTGTATCGGGGGACTGAAGCTTTCTTT.

V gene TRBV7-2 combines with J gene TRBJ2-7; 7 bases align to TRBD2. The CDR3 runs to 14 residues. CDR1 SGHTA and CDR2 FQGNSA come from the germline V gene. V lost 5 bases, J lost 1 base, and 5 bases stayed unmatched. The chain's CDR3 is CASSPGAGSYEQYF. CDR3 coding DNA: TGTGCCAGCAGCCCCGGAGCGGGGTCCTACGAGCAGTACTTC. The full variable domain, its missing parts supplied by reference TRBV7-2 and TRBJ2-7, is GAGVSQSPSNKVTEKGKDVELRCDPISGHTALYWYRQSLGQGLEFLIYFQGNSAPDKSGLPSDRFSAERTGGSVSTLTIQRTQQEDSAVYLCASSPGAGSYEQYFGPGTRLTVT.

This chain links TRBV5-1 with TRBJ2-1; D assignment may be TRBD1 or TRBD2 (7 bases each). V was cut by 0 bases and J by 8 bases, with 24 bases left in between. The CDR3 is 18 residues long. The V gene's germline CDR1 is SGHRS and CDR2 YFSETQ. CDR3 region: CASSLDTTGTRSGYEQFF. CDR3 nucleotides: TGCGCCAGCAGCTTGGATACGACAGGGACCCGTAGCGGGTATGAGCAGTTCTTC.

The chain joins TRBV15 to TRBJ1-1, with 10 positions matching TRBD1. V gave up 2 bases and J gave up 3 bases; unmatched junction bases: 3. The CDR3 consists of 15 residues. Germline CDR1 and CDR2: LNHNV and YYDKDF (reference sequence). CDR3 nucleotides: TGTGCCACCAGCAGAACCGGGACAGGGGACACTGAAGCTTTCTTT. Translated, it gives CATSRTGTGDTEAFF.

The genes are TRBV19 and TRBJ2-1; tentatively, D is TRBD1 (6 bases). Trimming stripped 2 bases from V and 6 bases from J, with 8 bases between. CDR3 length: 13 amino acids. Germline V gene lookup returns CDR1 LNHDA and CDR2 SQIVND (reference sequence). CDR3 loop: CASSIQGLNEQFF. Here the CDR3 DNA reads TGTGCCAGTAGTATACAGGGGCTCAATGAGCAGTTCTTC.

This chain uses TRBV27 with TRBJ2-1; D call uncertain. Per germline, CDR1 MNHEY and CDR2 SMNVEV (reference sequence). V lost 3 bases and J lost 6, with 9 bases in between. The CDR3 length is 13 residues. CDR3 residues: CASSLDPPNEQFF. CDR3 DNA sequence: TGTGCCAGCAGTTTGGACCCACCCAATGAGCAGTTCTTC.